Presented here are 18 T cell receptor beta chains from one specimen sequenced in a study of identical twins. One entry per CDR3 protein, called by TCRdb with MiXCR from the 5' RACE reads. In the table there are around 370,000 distinct CDR3 sequences, roughly 10% of which are singletons. The sample consisted of naive T cells sorted from blood. These receptors all stem from a woman in her fifties or sixties in good health.

This clonotype was counted a few times. J is TRBJ2-5 and V is TRBV11-3, with unresolved D. The V and J ends lost 3 bases and 4 bases respectively, with 9 bases between them. This CDR3 comprises 13 residues. The germline gives CDR1 SGHNT, CDR2 YENEEA. CDR3 nucleotide sequence: TGTGCCAGCAGCTTTCGTTGGGGAGAGACCCAGTACTTC. It encodes CASSFRWGETQYF.

The J gene is TRBJ2-1, the V gene TRBV9, with TRBD2 matching 8 bases. The V and J ends lost 0 bases and 6 bases, in that order; junction bases with no gene match: 8. This CDR3 has 16 residues. Germline-derived CDR1 and CDR2 are SGDLS and YYNGEE. CDR3 region: CASSVAGRTSPNEQFF. The CDR3 DNA reads TGTGCCAGCAGCGTAGCTGGTAGGACTAGCCCCAATGAGCAGTTCTTC.

The rearrangement joins TRBV12-3 or TRBV12-4 to TRBJ1-4; 7 bases align to TRBD1. V lost 8 bases, J lost 8 bases, and 5 bases stayed unmatched. The CDR3 has 12 amino acids. The CDR3 coding sequence is TGTGCCAGCCATGCGACAGGGGAAAAACTGTTTTTT. It specifies CASHATGEKLFF.

The chain joins TRBV5-1 to TRBJ2-2; 8 nucleotides match TRBD1. V trimming: 4 bases; J trimming: 0 bases; junction bases outside the gene matches: 5. The CDR3 is 16 residues long. CDR1 SGHRS and CDR2 YFSETQ come from the germline V gene. The CDR3: CASSLRGQANTGELFF. The CDR3 region has the DNA TGCGCCAGCAGCCTTCGGGGACAGGCGAACACCGGGGAGCTGTTTTTT. Filled out from reference TRBV5-1 and TRBJ2-2, the complete variable domain reads KAGVTQTPRYLIKTRGQQVTLSCSPISGHRSVSWYQQTPGQGLQFLFEYFSETQRNKGNFPGRFSGRQFSNSRSEMNVSTLELGDSALYLCASSLRGQANTGELFFGEGSRLTVL.

There are a few counts of this clonotype. The V gene is TRBV3-1, the J gene TRBJ1-4, with TRBD1 as a possible D gene (5 bases). V was shortened by 1 base and J by 7 bases, with 13 bases between the two germline ends. There are 15 residues in the CDR3. Germline V gives CDR1 LGHDT, CDR2 YNNKEL (reference sequence). DNA of the CDR3: TGTGCCAGCAGCCAAGGCCCGGGGGATAGTGAAAAACTGTTTTTT. This sequence encodes CASSQGPGDSEKLFF.

This sequence joins TRBV14 and TRBJ2-7; D is undetermined. The CDR3 totals 13 residues. Germline assignment: CDR1 SGHDN and CDR2 FVKESK. Trimming shortened V by 4 bases and J by 0 bases, and 7 bases separated the two germline ends. CDR3 loop: CASSPHGSYEQYV. In DNA form, the CDR3 reads TGTGCCAGCAGCCCCCATGGCTCCTACGAGCAGTACGTC.

There are a few counts of this clonotype. The CDR3 region is CSVLKGVTGELFF. In nucleotides, the CDR3 is TGCAGCGTTCTTAAGGGGGTAACCGGGGAGCTGTTTTTT. The chain carries TRBV29-1 and TRBJ2-2, with D possibly matching TRBD1 (6 bases). The V end was cut by 5 bases, the J end by 5 bases, with 12 bases between. Germline assignment: CDR1 SQVTM and CDR2 ANQGSEA. The length of the CDR3 is 13 residues.

At least ten counts were recorded for this clonotype. This rearrangement joins TRBV24-1 to TRBJ2-2; D may be TRBD1 (5 bases). Germline-derived CDR1 and CDR2 are KGHDR and SFDVKD. The ends were cut back, 6 bases at V and 5 bases at J, with 9 bases in the middle. This CDR3 has 13 amino acids. The chain's CDR3 is CATSPGSTGELFF. CDR3 coding DNA: TGTGCCACCAGTCCAGGGTCGACCGGGGAGCTGTTTTTT.

There are a few counts of this clonotype. The V gene is TRBV7-9, the J gene TRBJ2-2; TRBD1 matches 7 bases. The germline V gene encodes CDR1 SEHNR and CDR2 FQNEAQ (reference sequence). V shed 0 bases, J shed 7 bases, and the junction held 8 bases outside the gene matches. There are 16 residues in the CDR3. CDR3 residues: CASSLASRGLHGELFF. CDR3 nucleotide sequence: TGTGCCAGCAGCTTAGCGTCGAGGGGGCTTCACGGGGAGCTGTTTTTT. Combining the CDR3 with reference TRBV7-9 and TRBJ2-2 gives the whole variable domain DTGVSQNPRHKITKRGQNVTFRCDPISEHNRLYWYRQTLGQGPEFLTYFQNEAQLEKSRLLSDRFSAERPKGSFSTLEIQRTEQGDSAMYLCASSLASRGLHGELFFGEGSRLTVL.

This clonotype was seen more than once but under ten times. This chain joins TRBV27 and TRBJ2-2; D perhaps matches TRBD2 (6 bases). Germline assignment: CDR1 MNHEY and CDR2 SMNVEV (reference sequence). V shed 8 bases and J shed 2 bases, with 18 bases lying between them. The CDR3 runs 16 residues. DNA of the CDR3: TGTGCCAGCTCACCATTCGGGACTGCTAACACCGGGGAGCTGTTTTTT. It yields the protein CASSPFGTANTGELFF.

This clonotype was seen ten or more times. The chain couples TRBV2 to TRBJ2-1; 10 bases agree with TRBD2. This CDR3 region has 15 residues. Germline-derived CDR1 and CDR2 are SNHLY and FYNNEI. Unmatched junction bases numbered 8, after V lost 5 bases and J lost 7 bases. CDR3 residues: CASSSMGLATNEQFF. The CDR3 DNA reads TGTGCCAGCAGTAGCATGGGACTAGCGACAAATGAGCAGTTCTTC.

This chain joins TRBV12-5 and TRBJ2-7; 11 positions agree with TRBD2. The CDR3 contains 16 residues. Germline assignment: CDR1 LGHNT and CDR2 FRNRAP. The V gene end was trimmed by 2 bases and the J gene end by 6 bases; junction bases not matched to a gene: 9. The CDR3 coding sequence is TGTGCTAGTGGTTTGCGCCCCCGACTAGCGGGACCCGAGCAGTACTTC. It encodes CASGLRPRLAGPEQYF.

In this sample, this clonotype turned up a few times. The CDR3 region is CASRDSSGNTIYF. In DNA form, the CDR3 reads TGTGCCAGCAGGGACAGCTCTGGAAACACCATATATTTT. This chain uses TRBV12-3 or TRBV12-4 with TRBJ1-3; a possible D gene is TRBD1 (6 bases). The CDR3 sequence is 13 residues long. The ends were cut back, 6 bases at V and 0 bases at J, with 6 bases in the middle.

The chain is built from TRBV12-3 or TRBV12-4 and TRBJ2-1, with 11 bases fitting TRBD2. There are 15 residues in the CDR3. The V gene end was trimmed by 5 bases and the J gene end by 8 bases; junction bases not matched to a gene: 8. CDR3 coding DNA: TGTGCCAGCAGTCCCGGGACTAGCGGCCACTATGAGCAGTTCTTC. Translation gives CASSPGTSGHYEQFF.

This chain links TRBV2 with TRBJ1-6, with a tentative D call TRBD1 (6 bases). The CDR3 is 15 amino acids. From germline, CDR1 is SNHLY and CDR2 FYNNEI. V shed 1 base and J shed 4 bases, with 8 bases lying between them. The CDR3, as DNA: TGTGCCAGCAGTGAAGGGACAGTTTATAATTCACCCCTCCACTTT. This translates into CASSEGTVYNSPLHF.

This clonotype was observed many times. The V gene is TRBV6-5, the J gene TRBJ1-6; D is perhaps TRBD1 (5 bases). Germline loops: CDR1 MNHEY, CDR2 SVGAGI. There are 14 residues in the CDR3. V was shortened by 6 bases and J by 8 bases, with 14 bases between the two germline ends. The CDR3 protein is CASRGVGRDSPLHF. DNA of the CDR3: TGTGCCAGCAGGGGCGTGGGGCGGGATTCACCCCTCCACTTT.

This rearrangement joins TRBV6-5 to TRBJ2-3, with TRBD1 matching 7 bases. The CDR3 runs to 15 residues. J was trimmed by 0 bases and V by 6 bases; bases with no gene match: 6. Germline CDR1 reads MNHEY; CDR2 reads SVGAGI. This CDR3 reads CASRRDRPSTDTQYF. CDR3 DNA: TGTGCCAGCAGAAGGGACAGACCTAGCACAGATACGCAGTATTTT.

The rearrangement uses TRBV5-6 and TRBJ2-5, with TRBD1 identical over 7 bases. The germline V gene encodes CDR1 SGHDT and CDR2 YYEEEE. The CDR3 sequence is 13 residues long. The ends lost 4 bases at V and 5 bases at J; junction bases unmatched: 5. The CDR3 DNA reads as TGTGCCAGCAGCCAACAGGGGCCCGAGACCCAGTACTTC. Amino acid sequence: CASSQQGPETQYF.